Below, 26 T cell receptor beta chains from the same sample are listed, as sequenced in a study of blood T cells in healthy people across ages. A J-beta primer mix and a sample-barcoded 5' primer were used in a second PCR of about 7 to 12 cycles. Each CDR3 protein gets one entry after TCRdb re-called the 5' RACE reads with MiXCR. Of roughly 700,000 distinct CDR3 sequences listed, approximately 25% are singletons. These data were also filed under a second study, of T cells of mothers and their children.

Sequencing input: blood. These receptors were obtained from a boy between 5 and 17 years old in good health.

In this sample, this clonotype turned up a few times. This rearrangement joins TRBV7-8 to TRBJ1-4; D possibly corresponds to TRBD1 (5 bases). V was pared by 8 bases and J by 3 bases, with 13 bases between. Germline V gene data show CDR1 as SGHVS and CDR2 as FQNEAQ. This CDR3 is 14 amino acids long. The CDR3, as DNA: TGTGCCAGCGGGGGATTCGGGTCTAATGAAAAACTGTTTTTT. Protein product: CASGGFGSNEKLFF.

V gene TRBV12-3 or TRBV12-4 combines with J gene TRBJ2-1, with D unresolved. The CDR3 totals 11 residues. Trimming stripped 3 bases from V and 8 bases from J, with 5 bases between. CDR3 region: CASSFRDEQFF. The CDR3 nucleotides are TGTGCCAGCAGTTTCCGGGATGAGCAGTTCTTC.

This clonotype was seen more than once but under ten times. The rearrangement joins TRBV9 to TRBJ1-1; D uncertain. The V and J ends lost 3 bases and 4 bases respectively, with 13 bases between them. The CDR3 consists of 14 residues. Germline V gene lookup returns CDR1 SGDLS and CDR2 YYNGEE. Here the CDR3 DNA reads TGTGCCAGCAGCGCCCTTACAGCTGGCACTGAAGCTTTCTTT. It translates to CASSALTAGTEAFF.

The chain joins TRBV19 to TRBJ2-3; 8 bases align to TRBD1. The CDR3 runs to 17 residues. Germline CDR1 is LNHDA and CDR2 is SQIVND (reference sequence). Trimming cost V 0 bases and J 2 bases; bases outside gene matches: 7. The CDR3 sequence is CASSIDPETGVTDTQYF. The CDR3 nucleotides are TGTGCCAGTAGTATAGATCCGGAGACAGGGGTCACAGATACGCAGTATTTT.

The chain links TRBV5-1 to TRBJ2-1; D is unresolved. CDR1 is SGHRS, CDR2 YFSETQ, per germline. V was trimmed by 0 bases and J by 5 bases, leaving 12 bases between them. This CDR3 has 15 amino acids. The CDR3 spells CASSLAGDSNNEQFF. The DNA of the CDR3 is TGCGCCAGCAGCTTGGCCGGCGACTCGAACAATGAGCAGTTCTTC.

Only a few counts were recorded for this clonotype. The DNA for the CDR3 is TGTGCCACCAGTGACCGACGACAGGGTGGGACCGGGGAGCTGTTTTTT. Translated, it gives CATSDRRQGGTGELFF. The V and J genes are TRBV24-1 and TRBJ2-2, with 7 bases identical to TRBD1. Germline-derived CDR1 and CDR2 are KGHDR and SFDVKD. The CDR3 is 16 residues long. The V and J ends lost 4 bases and 5 bases, in that order; junction bases with no gene match: 9.

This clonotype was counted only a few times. CDR3 region: CASSLSTVQNTEAFF. The CDR3 DNA follows: TGTGCCAGCAGTTTATCGACAGTCCAGAACACTGAAGCTTTCTTT. V and J are TRBV28 and TRBJ1-1; a possible D gene is TRBD1 (5 bases). Germline loops: CDR1 MDHEN, CDR2 SYDVKM. This CDR3 spans 15 amino acids. The ends were cut back, 1 base at V and 1 base at J, with 10 bases in the middle.

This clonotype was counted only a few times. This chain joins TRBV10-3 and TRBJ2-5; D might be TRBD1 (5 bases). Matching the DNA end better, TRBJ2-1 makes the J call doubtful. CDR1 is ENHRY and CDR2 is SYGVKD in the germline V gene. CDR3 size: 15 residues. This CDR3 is CAISDRAAGYNEQFF. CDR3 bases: TGTGCCATCAGTGACAGGGCGGCAGGATACAATGAGCAGTTCTTC.

CDR3: CASSQGLEGSEQYF. The CDR3 bases are TGTGCCAGCTCACAAGGACTAGAGGGCTCCGAGCAGTACTTC. The genes are TRBV18 and TRBJ2-5; 7 positions match TRBD2. Matching the DNA end better, TRBJ2-7 makes the J call doubtful. This CDR3 spans 14 amino acids. From germline, CDR1 is KGHSH and CDR2 LQKENI.

The CDR3: CASSETGRTYEQYF. As DNA, the CDR3 is TGTGCCAGCAGTGAAACCGGGAGGACCTACGAGCAGTACTTC. The chain recombines TRBV25-1 with TRBJ2-7, with TRBD2 matching 7 bases. The CDR3 length is 14 residues. V trimming: 2 bases; J trimming: 2 bases; junction bases outside the gene matches: 3. Germline CDR1 is MGHDK and CDR2 is SYGVNS.

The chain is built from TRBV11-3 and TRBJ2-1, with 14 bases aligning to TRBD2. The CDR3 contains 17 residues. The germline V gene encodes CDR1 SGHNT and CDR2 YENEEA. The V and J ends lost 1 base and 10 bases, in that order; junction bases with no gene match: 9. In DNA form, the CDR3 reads TGTGCCAGCAGCTTAGGGGGACTAGCGGGAGTAACTCGAGAGCAGTTCTTC. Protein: CASSLGGLAGVTREQFF.

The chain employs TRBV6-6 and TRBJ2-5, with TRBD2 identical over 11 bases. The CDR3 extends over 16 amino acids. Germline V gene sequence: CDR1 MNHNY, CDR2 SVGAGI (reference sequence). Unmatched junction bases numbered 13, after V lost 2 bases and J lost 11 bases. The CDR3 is CASSYGLAGGREEQYF. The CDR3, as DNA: TGTGCCAGCAGTTACGGGCTAGCGGGGGGCCGAGAAGAGCAGTACTTC.

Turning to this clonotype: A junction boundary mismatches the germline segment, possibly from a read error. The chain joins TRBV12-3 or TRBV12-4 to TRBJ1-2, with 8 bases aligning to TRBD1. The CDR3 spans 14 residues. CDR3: CASSLALGQGLTAF. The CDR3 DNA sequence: TGTGCCAGCAGTTTAGCGCTCGGACAGGGACTAACAGCCTTC.

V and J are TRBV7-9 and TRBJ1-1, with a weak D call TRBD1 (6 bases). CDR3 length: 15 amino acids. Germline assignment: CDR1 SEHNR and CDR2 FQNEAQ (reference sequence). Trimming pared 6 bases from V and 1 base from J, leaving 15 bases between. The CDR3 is CASSGTPRENTEAFF. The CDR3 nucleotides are TGTGCCAGCAGTGGGACACCCAGGGAGAACACTGAAGCTTTCTTT.

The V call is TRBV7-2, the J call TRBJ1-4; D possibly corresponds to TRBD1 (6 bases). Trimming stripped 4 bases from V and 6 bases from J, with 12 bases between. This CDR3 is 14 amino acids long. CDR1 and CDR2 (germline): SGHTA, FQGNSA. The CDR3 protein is CASSSGQRHEKLFF. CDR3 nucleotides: TGTGCCAGCAGCTCGGGACAAAGGCATGAAAAACTGTTTTTT.

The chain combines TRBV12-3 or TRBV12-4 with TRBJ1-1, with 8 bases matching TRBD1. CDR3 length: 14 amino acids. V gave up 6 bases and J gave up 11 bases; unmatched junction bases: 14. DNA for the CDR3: TGTGCCAGCAGCTTTGGGAGCCTGACAGGGGAGGCTTTCTTT. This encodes CASSFGSLTGEAFF.

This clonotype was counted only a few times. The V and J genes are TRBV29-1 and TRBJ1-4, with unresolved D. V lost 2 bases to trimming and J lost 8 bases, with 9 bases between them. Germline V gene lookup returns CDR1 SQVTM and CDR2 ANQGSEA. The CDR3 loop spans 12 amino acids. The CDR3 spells CSVEPLGEKLFF. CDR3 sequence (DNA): TGCAGCGTTGAACCCCTGGGGGAAAAACTGTTTTTT.

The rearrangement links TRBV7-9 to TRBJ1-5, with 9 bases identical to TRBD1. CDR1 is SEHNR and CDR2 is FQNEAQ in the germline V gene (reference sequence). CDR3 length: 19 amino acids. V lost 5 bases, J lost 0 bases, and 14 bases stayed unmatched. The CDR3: CASSIPGQGRVYSNQPQHF. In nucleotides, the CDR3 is TGTGCCAGCAGCATTCCGGGACAGGGAAGGGTCTATAGCAATCAGCCCCAGCATTTT.

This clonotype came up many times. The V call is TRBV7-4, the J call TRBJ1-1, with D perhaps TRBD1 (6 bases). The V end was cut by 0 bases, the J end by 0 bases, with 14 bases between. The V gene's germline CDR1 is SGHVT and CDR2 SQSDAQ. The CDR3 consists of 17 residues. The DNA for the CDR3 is TGTGCCAGCAGCTTAGCGTTGGGGGGCCCCATGAACACTGAAGCTTTCTTT. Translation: CASSLALGGPMNTEAFF.

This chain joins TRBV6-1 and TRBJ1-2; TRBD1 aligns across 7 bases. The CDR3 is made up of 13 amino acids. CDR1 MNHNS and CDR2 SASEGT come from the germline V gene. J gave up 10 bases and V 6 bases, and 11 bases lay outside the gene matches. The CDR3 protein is CASRRTRGLDYTF. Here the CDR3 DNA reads TGTGCCAGCAGACGGACGAGGGGGCTTGACTACACCTTC.

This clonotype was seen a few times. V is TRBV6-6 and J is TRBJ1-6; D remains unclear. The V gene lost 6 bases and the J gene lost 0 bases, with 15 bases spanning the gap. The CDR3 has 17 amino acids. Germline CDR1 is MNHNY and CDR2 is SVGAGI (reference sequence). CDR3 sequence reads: CASRRAASGSYNSPLHF. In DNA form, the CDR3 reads TGTGCCAGCAGACGGGCCGCGTCGGGCTCCTATAATTCACCCCTCCACTTT.

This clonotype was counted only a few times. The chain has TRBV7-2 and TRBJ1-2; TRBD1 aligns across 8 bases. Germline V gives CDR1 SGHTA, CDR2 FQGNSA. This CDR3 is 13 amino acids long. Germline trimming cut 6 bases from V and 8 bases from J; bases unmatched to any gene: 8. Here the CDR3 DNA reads TGTGCCAGCAGAAACGCAGGGGGCGCGGGCTACACCTTC. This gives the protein CASRNAGGAGYTF.

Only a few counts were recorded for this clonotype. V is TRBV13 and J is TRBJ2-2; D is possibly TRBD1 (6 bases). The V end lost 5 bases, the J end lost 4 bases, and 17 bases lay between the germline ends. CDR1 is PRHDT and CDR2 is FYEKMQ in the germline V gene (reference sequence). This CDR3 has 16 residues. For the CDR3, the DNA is TGTGCCAGCAGCCCCCCTACAGGGTTGGGCACCGGGGAGCTGTTTTTT. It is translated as CASSPPTGLGTGELFF.

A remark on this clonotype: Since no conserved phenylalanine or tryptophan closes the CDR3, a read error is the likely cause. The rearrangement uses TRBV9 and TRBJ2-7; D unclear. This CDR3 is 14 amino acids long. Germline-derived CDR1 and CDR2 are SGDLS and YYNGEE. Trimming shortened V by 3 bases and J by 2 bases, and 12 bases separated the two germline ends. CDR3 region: CASSEGLGAYEQYS. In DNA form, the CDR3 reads TGTGCCAGCAGCGAGGGTCTCGGTGCCTACGAGCAGTACTCC.

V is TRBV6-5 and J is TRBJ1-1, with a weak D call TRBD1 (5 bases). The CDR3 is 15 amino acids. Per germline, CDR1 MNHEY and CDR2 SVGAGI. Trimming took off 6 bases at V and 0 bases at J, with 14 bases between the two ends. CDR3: CASSLWGEVNTEAFF. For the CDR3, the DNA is TGTGCCAGCAGCCTGTGGGGGGAAGTGAACACTGAAGCTTTCTTT.

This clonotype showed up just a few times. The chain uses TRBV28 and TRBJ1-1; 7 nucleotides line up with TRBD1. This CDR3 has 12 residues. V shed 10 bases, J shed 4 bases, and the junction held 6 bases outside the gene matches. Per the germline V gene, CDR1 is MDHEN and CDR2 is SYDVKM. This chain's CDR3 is CATQGGTTEAFF. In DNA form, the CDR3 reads TGTGCCACCCAGGGGGGGACCACTGAAGCTTTCTTT.